The next 31 T cell receptor beta chains were all read from a single sample in a study of blood T cells in healthy people across ages. The use of a sample-barcoded 5' primer and a J-beta primer mix characterized a second PCR of roughly 6 to 11 cycles. TCRdb re-called the 5' RACE reads with MiXCR, one entry per CDR3 protein. Among 1.5 million to 2 million distinct CDR3 sequences listed, about 50% were seen once. What was sequenced was blood. These receptors all stem from a woman aged 35 to 49 in good health.

V gene TRBV4-3 combines with J gene TRBJ2-1; 10 nucleotides line up with TRBD2. The CDR3 contains 17 residues. V was pared by 0 bases and J by 4 bases, with 6 bases of the junction left unmatched. Germline V gene data show CDR1 as LGHNA and CDR2 as YSLEER. CDR3 sequence: CASSQDGRTSGYNEQFF. CDR3 nucleotides: TGCGCCAGCAGCCAAGATGGTCGGACTAGCGGATACAATGAGCAGTTCTTC.

The rearrangement links TRBV6-2 or TRBV6-3 to TRBJ2-5; TRBD2 matches at 10 bases. From germline, CDR1 is MNHEY and CDR2 SVGEGT. V lost 6 bases and J lost 12; bases outside the gene matches: 4. This CDR3 is 11 amino acids long. CDR3 residues: CASSLAGDEYF. The CDR3 bases are TGTGCCAGCAGCCTAGCGGGGGATGAGTACTTC.

In its sample, this clonotype was seen once. CDR3 region: CSVSGGSRAIMNTEAFF. CDR3 nucleotides: TGCAGCGTTTCTGGGGGGAGCAGGGCAATTATGAACACTGAAGCTTTCTTT. The chain recombines TRBV29-1 with TRBJ1-1; TRBD1 is a possible D gene (5 bases). The CDR3 sequence is 17 residues long. V was clipped by 5 bases and J by 0 bases, with 22 bases between them. From germline, CDR1 is SQVTM and CDR2 ANQGSEA.

Many counts were recorded for this clonotype. This rearrangement joins TRBV20-1 to TRBJ1-2, with unresolved D. In germline, CDR1 is DFQATT, CDR2 SNEGSKA (reference sequence). The CDR3 extends over 13 amino acids. The V and J ends lost 0 bases and 3 bases respectively, with 8 bases between them. CDR3 DNA: TGCAGTGCTAGAGAAGGGAGGGACTATGGCTACACCTTC. Its translation: CSAREGRDYGYTF.

The gene calls are TRBV9 and TRBJ2-3; TRBD2 aligns across 7 bases. With 7 bases clipped from V and 2 bases from J, the junction kept 1 base outside the gene matches. This CDR3 has 12 residues. Germline CDR1 reads SGDLS; CDR2 reads YYNGEE. The CDR3 reads CASQRDTDTQYF. CDR3 coding DNA: TGTGCCAGCCAGCGGGACACAGATACGCAGTATTTT.

V usage is TRBV6-6 and J usage is TRBJ1-4, with 9 bases that match TRBD1. The germline CDR1 and CDR2 sequences are MNHNY and SVGAGI (reference sequence). Trimming took 8 bases from V and 5 from J; bases not matched to a gene: 6. The length of the CDR3 is 14 residues. The CDR3 region is CASVAGTGNEKLFF. In DNA, the CDR3 is TGTGCCAGCGTAGCAGGGACAGGGAATGAAAAACTGTTTTTT.

This clonotype was recorded a few times. The chain joins TRBV7-2 to TRBJ2-3; maybe TRBD1 (5 bases). The germline V gene encodes CDR1 SGHTA and CDR2 FQGNSA. The length of the CDR3 is 17 residues. V dropped 1 base and J dropped 3 bases, with 17 bases sitting between them. CDR3 sequence reads: CASSLVSRASPTDTQYF. CDR3 in DNA: TGTGCCAGCAGCTTAGTGTCCAGGGCCTCGCCGACAGATACGCAGTATTTT.

V usage is TRBV27 and J usage is TRBJ2-7; perhaps TRBD2 as D (5 bases). Trimming took off 4 bases at V and 6 bases at J, with 19 bases between the two ends. This CDR3 is built from 15 residues. Germline CDR1 and CDR2: MNHEY and SMNVEV (reference sequence). The CDR3 sequence is CASSSNSVPSSEQYF. The CDR3 nucleotides are TGTGCCAGCAGTTCCAATAGCGTCCCGTCGAGCGAGCAGTACTTC.

This chain connects TRBV15 to TRBJ2-7, with 8 bases aligning to TRBD1. V was clipped by 7 bases and J by 5 bases; unmatched bases: 7. The germline CDR1 and CDR2 sequences are LNHNV and YYDKDF (reference sequence). The CDR3 sequence is 13 residues long. The CDR3 region has the DNA TGTGCCACCACTTTGGACAGGGACGACGAGCAGTACTTC. This encodes CATTLDRDDEQYF.

The J gene is TRBJ2-5, the V gene TRBV2; 9 bases fit TRBD2. CDR1 and CDR2 (germline): SNHLY, FYNNEI. The CDR3 loop spans 15 amino acids. V gave up 1 base and J gave up 11 bases; unmatched junction bases: 11. Written as DNA, the CDR3 is TGTGCCAGCAGTGAAGTGGCGGGGGGGTACAATGAGCAGTACTTC. Protein product: CASSEVAGGYNEQYF. The variable domain in full, completed from reference TRBV2 and TRBJ2-5, reads EPEVTQTPSHQVTQMGQEVILRCVPISNHLYFYWYRQILGQKVEFLVSFYNNEISEKSEIFDDQFSVERPDGSNFTLKIRSTKLEDSAMYFCASSEVAGGYNEQYFGPGTRLLVL.

CDR3 bases: TGTGCCAGCAGCTTATACACGATCTACGAGCAGTACTTC. It encodes CASSLYTIYEQYF. The chain uses TRBV11-1 and TRBJ2-7, with D hard to call. Per the germline V gene, CDR1 is SGHAT and CDR2 is FQDESV (reference sequence). Trimming left V 2 bases short and J 3 bases short, with 8 bases between. CDR3 size: 13 residues.

This clonotype was found a few times. The CDR3 DNA sequence: TGCGCCAGCAGCTTGAGGTCAGATCGCGGCACAGATACGCAGTATTTT. Protein product: CASSLRSDRGTDTQYF. This sequence joins TRBV5-1 and TRBJ2-3; D ambiguous. V shed 1 base and J shed 1 base, with 13 bases lying between them. This CDR3 has 16 amino acids. Germline V gene data show CDR1 as SGHRS and CDR2 as YFSETQ.

The V call is TRBV7-2, the J call TRBJ1-2; D unclear. The CDR3 runs to 14 residues. V was shortened by 2 bases and J by 4 bases, with 11 bases between the two germline ends. Per germline, CDR1 SGHTA and CDR2 FQGNSA. Here the CDR3 reads CASSLSIQVYGYTF. The DNA of the CDR3 is TGTGCCAGCAGCTTATCGATCCAGGTCTATGGCTACACCTTC.

This chain links TRBV7-8 with TRBJ2-1; the match to TRBD2 covers 10 bases. The CDR3 totals 13 residues. V gave up 2 bases and J gave up 13 bases; unmatched junction bases: 5. The germline CDR1 and CDR2 sequences are SGHVS and FQNEAQ. For the CDR3, the DNA is TGTGCCAGCAGCTTAAGGCTAGCGGGGGTTCAGTTCTTC. It encodes CASSLRLAGVQFF.

Remarks on this clonotype: Since a much larger clone is just one base distant, this may be a read error. The conserved phenylalanine or tryptophan normally closing the CDR3 is absent here, so this likely arose from a read error. The gene calls are TRBV11-1 and TRBJ2-4, with D hard to call. The assigned J gene may be wrong: the sequence end matches TRBJ2-5 better. The CDR3 length is 11 residues. CDR1 is SGHAT and CDR2 is FQDESV in the germline V gene (reference sequence). The CDR3 DNA sequence: TGTGCCAGCAGCGTGACAGAGACCCAGTACTTA. Translation gives CASSVTETQYL.

The chain uses TRBV6-1 and TRBJ1-2; D is unclear. The germline CDR1 and CDR2 sequences are MNHNS and SASEGT. This CDR3 is built from 11 residues. V lost 7 bases and J 8 bases, leaving 11 bases between the germline ends. The CDR3 here is CASNPAYGYTF. The CDR3 DNA sequence: TGTGCCAGCAATCCGGCGTACGGCTACACCTTC.

J is TRBJ2-1 and V is TRBV5-1, with D perhaps being TRBD1 or TRBD2 (5 bases each). The CDR3 length is 15 residues. Trimming took 3 bases from V and 4 from J, leaving 14 bases between them. The V gene's germline CDR1 is SGHRS and CDR2 YFSETQ. This CDR3 is CASSWWGSSYNEQFF. DNA for the CDR3: TGCGCCAGCAGCTGGTGGGGGAGCAGTTACAATGAGCAGTTCTTC.

The chain links TRBV5-1 to TRBJ2-5; tentative D call: TRBD1 (7 bases). CDR3 length: 14 amino acids. Germline CDR1 and CDR2: SGHRS and YFSETQ. V lost 7 bases and J lost 3, with 16 bases in between. As DNA, the CDR3 is TGCGCCAGCCCCTGGAGGGGGCTAAAAGAGACCCAGTACTTC. Its protein is CASPWRGLKETQYF. Supplemented by reference TRBV5-1 and TRBJ2-5, the full variable domain reads KAGVTQTPRYLIKTRGQQVTLSCSPISGHRSVSWYQQTPGQGLQFLFEYFSETQRNKGNFPGRFSGRQFSNSRSEMNVSTLELGDSALYLCASPWRGLKETQYFGPGTRLLVL.

The chain carries TRBV2 and TRBJ2-1; the match to TRBD1 covers 9 bases. V shed 10 bases and J 3 bases; nucleotides not matched to a gene: 7. Germline-derived CDR1 and CDR2 are SNHLY and FYNNEI. This CDR3 has 14 residues. The CDR3 nucleotides read TGTGCCATCTACCGGGACAGGGACTACAATGAGCAGTTCTTC. It is translated as CAIYRDRDYNEQFF.

The chain joins TRBV7-9 to TRBJ1-1; D is possibly TRBD1 (6 bases). Trimming took 8 bases from V and 10 from J, leaving 14 bases between them. Looked up from germline, CDR1 is SEHNR and CDR2 is FQNEAQ (reference sequence). CDR3 length equals 11 residues. CDR3 sequence (DNA): TGTGCCAGCCGGGACATTAATGGAGCTTTCTTT. Its translation: CASRDINGAFF.

This rearrangement joins TRBV5-1 to TRBJ1-2; 8 bases map to TRBD1. V lost 1 base, J lost 2 bases, and 7 bases stayed unmatched. This CDR3 is built from 16 residues. CDR1 SGHRS and CDR2 YFSETQ come from the germline V gene. This CDR3 is CASSLRTGLPNYGYTF. In DNA form, the CDR3 reads TGCGCCAGCAGCTTGCGGACAGGGCTCCCAAACTATGGCTACACCTTC.

This chain joins TRBV27 and TRBJ2-4, with 7 bases identical to TRBD1. The last part of the DNA fits TRBJ2-7 better; the J call may be wrong. This CDR3 is 19 amino acids long. Germline V gene data show CDR1 as MNHEY and CDR2 as SMNVEV (reference sequence). The CDR3 DNA sequence: TGTGCCAGCAGTCCGAGAGGGGGCGCAACCTACCGATCCCACTACGAGCAGTACTTC. Its protein is CASSPRGGATYRSHYEQYF.

The V gene is TRBV29-1, the J gene TRBJ1-1; weak D call: TRBD1 (6 bases). The CDR3 sequence is 12 residues long. CDR1 and CDR2 (germline): SQVTM, ANQGSEA. Trimming left V 3 bases short and J 7 bases short, with 12 bases between. CDR3 amino acids: CSVENRVSEAFF. As DNA, the CDR3 is TGCAGCGTTGAGAACAGGGTGAGTGAAGCTTTCTTT.

Comment on this clonotype: Possible read error: a much larger clone is one base away. The CDR3 DNA follows: TGCAGTGCTAGCGGGGGGTACAATGAGCAGTACTTC. It specifies CSASGGYNEQYF. This sequence joins TRBV20-1 and TRBJ2-5; 7 nucleotides agree with TRBD2. V trimming: 3 bases; J trimming: 11 bases; junction bases outside the gene matches: 9. In germline, CDR1 is DFQATT, CDR2 SNEGSKA (reference sequence). The CDR3 contains 12 residues.

This clonotype was detected a few times. This sequence may be a read error, since a much larger clone differs from it by one base. The genes are TRBV6-2 or TRBV6-3 and TRBJ2-5, with D possibly TRBD1 on 5 matching bases. The CDR3 extends over 13 amino acids. Germline loops: CDR1 MNHEY, CDR2 SVGEGT. Trimming took 4 bases from V and 2 from J, leaving 8 bases between them. CDR3 in amino acids: CASSFHRQETQYF. CDR3 in DNA: TGTGCCAGCAGTTTTCACAGGCAAGAGACCCAGTACTTC.

V usage is TRBV27 and J usage is TRBJ1-6; TRBD1 agrees at 9 bases. The ends lost 5 bases at V and 7 bases at J; junction bases unmatched: 12. This CDR3 has 17 amino acids. Germline-derived CDR1 and CDR2 are MNHEY and SMNVEV (reference sequence). The CDR3 here is CASSKHRDRVYNSPLHF. CDR3 nucleotides: TGTGCCAGCAGTAAACACCGGGACAGGGTTTACAATTCACCCCTCCACTTT.

In its sample, this clonotype was seen a few times. J is TRBJ2-3 and V is TRBV29-1; 8 bases match TRBD2. Germline V gene lookup returns CDR1 SQVTM and CDR2 ANQGSEA. Trimming at V came to 6 bases and at J to 0 bases, leaving 11 bases not matched to a gene. The CDR3 has 16 amino acids. The CDR3 is CSVLQARGGSTDTQYF. The CDR3 DNA reads TGCAGCGTCCTCCAAGCACGGGGGGGGAGCACAGATACGCAGTATTTT.

The V gene is TRBV20-1, the J gene TRBJ1-5; D perhaps matches TRBD1 (6 bases). The CDR3 runs to 15 residues. Per germline, CDR1 DFQATT and CDR2 SNEGSKA (reference sequence). V gave up 3 bases and J gave up 2 bases, with 14 bases separating them. The CDR3 region has the DNA TGCAGTGCTAGGACACAGGGTTCGGGCAATCAGCCCCAGCATTTT. Residues: CSARTQGSGNQPQHF.

This clonotype was recorded a few times. The chain is built from TRBV5-6 and TRBJ2-7; maybe TRBD1 (5 bases). Trimming removed 4 bases at V and 3 bases at J, with 11 bases between. The germline V gene has CDR1 SGHDT and CDR2 YYEEEE. The CDR3 runs to 13 residues. In nucleotides, the CDR3 is TGTGCCAGCAGCACCCCTACAGGCTACGAGCAGTACTTC. Residues: CASSTPTGYEQYF.

The J gene is TRBJ2-1, the V gene TRBV7-2, with D perhaps being TRBD1 or TRBD2 (5 bases each). Germline CDR1 and CDR2: SGHTA and FQGNSA. There are 12 residues in the CDR3. V was pared by 1 base and J by 12 bases, with 10 bases between. Here the CDR3 reads CASSLEGTAQFF. CDR3 DNA sequence: TGTGCCAGCAGCTTAGAAGGGACGGCGCAGTTCTTC.

The V and J genes are TRBV4-1 and TRBJ2-1, with D hard to call. The CDR3 length is 15 residues. Trimming left V 0 bases short and J 9 bases short, with 15 bases between. Germline values: CDR1 MGHRA, CDR2 YSYEKL. The CDR3, as DNA: TGCGCCAGCAGCCAAGAAAGTTCCTTGGAAAGTGAGCAGTTCTTC. This codes for CASSQESSLESEQFF.